These T cell receptor beta chains were read from a single sample in a study of T cells after yellow fever vaccination. TCRdb used MiXCR to reprocess the 5' RACE reads, holding one entry per CDR3 protein. The sample has 230,000 or so distinct CDR3 sequences; about 3.7% are singletons. The specimen was PBMCs, collected 15 days after the yellow fever booster vaccination. The receptors were gathered from a man aged 18 to 30 who received the YFV17D yellow fever vaccine. CDR3s include the opening cysteine and the closing phenylalanine or tryptophan. A D gene is named only where the DNA matches it firmly. Expanded clones get a size class; other rows say once, few or many, or leave the size out.

clone size	V gene	D gene	J gene	CDR3 DNA	CDR3 protein
many	TRBV15	TRBD1	TRBJ2-1	TGTGCCACCAGCAGAGAGGACAGGGGGCTTCATGAGCAGTTCTTC	CATSREDRGLHEQFF
many	TRBV5-1	TRBD1	TRBJ2-2	TGCGCCAGTGGACAGGGCAACACCGGGGAGCTGTTTTTT	CASGQGNTGELFF
few	TRBV7-2	NA	TRBJ1-1	TGTGCCAGCAGCTTAGTGACCGTCCGGGACACTGAAGCTTTCTTT	CASSLVTVRDTEAFF
few	TRBV7-2	NA	TRBJ2-1	TGTGCCAGCAGCAGGGACAGGACTAGGTTCTTC	CASSRDRTRFF
many	TRBV29-1	TRBD1	TRBJ2-5	TGCAGCGTTGGGGACAGGGGCGGGAAGACCCAGTACTTC	CSVGDRGGKTQYF
many	TRBV5-4	NA	TRBJ2-4	TGTGCCAGCAGCTTGCGAGACAGAAACATTCAGTACTTC	CASSLRDRNIQYF
many	TRBV10-3	TRBD2	TRBJ2-1	TGTGCCACCCAAGAGGGACTACTACTCAATGAGCAGTTCTTC	CATQEGLLLNEQFF
many	TRBV12-3/TRBV12-4	TRBD1	TRBJ1-2	TGTGCCAGCAGTTTGGAACAGGGGTTCTATGGCTACACCTTC	CASSLEQGFYGYTF
NA	TRBV25-1	TRBD1	TRBJ1-3	TGTGCCAGCAGTACCGGGACAGGAGGAAACACCATATATTTT	CASSTGTGGNTIYF
many	TRBV3-1	NA	TRBJ2-7	TGTGCCAGCAGCCAAGGCGAGTGGGGCTACGAGCAGTACTTC	CASSQGEWGYEQYF
many	TRBV7-7	TRBD2	TRBJ2-5	TGTGCTAGCAGCCCAGGAGGACTAGCGGGGGGCCAAGAGACCCAGTACTTC	CASSPGGLAGGQETQYF
many	TRBV5-1	NA	TRBJ1-1	TGCGCCAGCAGCTTTGAAGGGGCCACTGGGTCTTTCTTT	CASSFEGATGSFF
many	TRBV7-3	TRBD2	TRBJ2-1	TGTGCCAGCAGCCCCCAGTTACTAGCGGGGTACAATGAGCAGTTCTTC	CASSPQLLAGYNEQFF
many	TRBV6-2/TRBV6-3	NA	TRBJ2-1	TGTGCCAGCAGTTACTCAGGGGTCTCCTACAATGAGCAGTTCTTC	CASSYSGVSYNEQFF
many	TRBV28	NA	TRBJ2-7	TGTGCCAGCAGTCGAACAGGAATACACGAGCAGTACTTC	CASSRTGIHEQYF
many	TRBV7-2	NA	TRBJ2-3	TGTGCCAGCAGCACCGGTGGGGGTCGGACAGATACGCAGTATTTT	CASSTGGGRTDTQYF
many	TRBV7-2	TRBD2	TRBJ2-3	TGTGCCAGCAGCCTCCATGCCACTCGGGGGGGTTCAGATACGCAGTATTTT	CASSLHATRGGSDTQYF
many	TRBV5-1	NA	TRBJ1-1	TGCGCCAGCAGCTTGGGGCTACTAGAGAACACTGAAGCTTTCTTT	CASSLGLLENTEAFF
many	TRBV29-1	TRBD1	TRBJ2-5	TGCAGCGTAGAAAGGACAGGGGGCCGGGAGACCCAGTACTTC	CSVERTGGRETQYF
many	TRBV10-2	NA	TRBJ1-5	TGCGCCAGCACCGAGGGTATGGGGCCGGGGAATCAGCCCCAGCATTTT	CASTEGMGPGNQPQHF
few	TRBV5-6	TRBD2	TRBJ2-1	TGTGCCAGCAGCCCTAAAAGCGGGGACTACAATGAGCAGTTCTTC	CASSPKSGDYNEQFF
many	TRBV12-3/TRBV12-4	NA	TRBJ2-5	TGTGCCAGCAGTCCCTCCCCTATCGAGGAAGCCCAGTACTTC	CASSPSPIEEAQYF
many	TRBV19	TRBD1	TRBJ1-5	TGTGCCACTCTAGAGGACAGGCAGGGAAGTCAGCCCCAGCATTTT	CATLEDRQGSQPQHF